The present entry profiles one T cell receptor beta chain with its context. Its cognate antigen is unknown. CDR1 is SGHTA, CDR2 FQGNSA, per germline. Trimming shortened V by 0 bases and J by 12 bases, and 15 bases separated the two germline ends. This CDR3 spans 14 amino acids. This sample was taken from a study of monozygotic twins with cystic fibrosis. Study outcomes and limitations: Shared CDR3 numbers were not associated with age, concordance or severity.

The method was immunoSEQ multiplex PCR; TCRdb's version includes in-frame clones alone and lacks a portion of them. Of about 30,000 clones listed, 90% are singletons. The chain joins TRBV7-2 to TRBJ2-1, with D perhaps matching TRBD1 or TRBD2 (5 bases each). The sequencing input was blood. The clonotype was recovered from a girl aged 2 to 10 with cystic fibrosis. The CDR3 sequence: CASSLAPGQGRQFF. DNA of the CDR3: TGTGCCAGCAGCTTAGCGCCGGGTCAGGGACGGCAGTTCTTC.